Here is one TCR beta chain with its context. This clonotype is described as large (0.1 to 1%). Its binding antigen is unknown. No base quality information exists; no much larger clone differs at one position. This beta chain is an unintended read in a library built for alpha chains; its size means little. Library preparation was by 5' RACE. Reads for this sample came from a NextSeq 500. To allow correction of PCR and sequencing errors, the TCR library protocol tagged every TCR cDNA molecule with a unique molecular identifier. The published analysis was carried out like this. TCR identification, UMI-based error correction and CDR3 extraction were all carried out with Decombinator tools. TCRs above a frequency of 2 per 1,000, corresponding to the top 1% of the tumor frequency distribution, were defined as expanded. Expanded tumor TCRs were classed as regional if statistically deemed absent (corrected P<0.05) from at least one tumor region, otherwise ubiquitous. Renyi diversity was computed with the R vegan package after each repertoire had been subsampled 100 times to 5,000 TCRs. CDR3 similarity networks were constructed using string-kernel similarity of amino acid triplets, with links drawn between CDR3s whose pairwise similarity was above 0.82. The public reads were reanalyzed by TCRdb: fastp trimming at Q25, MiXCR alignment, in-frame beta chains only. Entries are consolidated by CDR3 protein sequence, retaining the most common genes and DNA. The V and J calls and clone size come from TCRdb's table, not from the authors' own analysis. Counted in this sample were several thousand distinct CDR3 sequences; over 11% of them appeared once. More than 13% of the sample is held by the ten biggest clonotypes.

The data stem from a study of spatial heterogeneity in lung cancer (dated by TCRdb to the late 2010s). The study in broad terms: More beta-chain than alpha-chain transcripts were consistently detected, likely reflecting higher beta-chain transcript abundance. At surgery, both alpha and beta chains were TCR-sequenced in under 250 tumor regions, about 61 matched nontumor lung samples and around 50 PBMC samples. In tumor regions, TCR transcript counts showed a strong correlation with a T cell transcriptional module score derived from matched bulk RNA-seq. In the raw uncorrected reads, each unique combination of TCR and UMI appeared more than ten times on average. In non-small cell lung cancer, the study quantitatively compared TCR alpha and beta repertoires across several tumor regions, matched nontumor lung, and blood. The study linked features of the TCR repertoire to counts of nonsynonymous mutations, which were determined by whole-exome sequencing of tumor tissue.

CDR1 and CDR2 were assigned from the germline V gene as SGHVS and FQNEAQ. The CDR3 starts with the cysteine, ends with the phenylalanine, and has 16 residues. Only the CDR3 DNA stays, 48 bases, in frame from base 1. A distance of 18 bases separates the germline ends of V and J, which lose 1 base and 8 bases respectively. The sample's time point label, in plain terms: sample taken at primary tumor resection. Samples were obtained from approximately 77 patients with early-stage, untreated non-small cell lung cancer from the lung TRACERx cohort. TCR sequencing used whole RNA extracted from tumor and nontumor lung tissue, or from cryopreserved PBMC samples, without cell sorting. Only patients for whom sufficient RNA was available from at least two tumor regions were selected for TCR sequencing. A lung pathologist reviewed the tumor and adjacent nontumor lung specimens before the specimens were selected.

General findings and caveats noted by the study authors: The count of ubiquitous expanded TCRs correlated with the count of ubiquitous nonsynonymous mutations, and the count of regional expanded TCRs correlated with the count of regional nonsynonymous mutations. Additional single-cell paired TCR alpha and beta sequencing was considered necessary to confirm, at a functional level, the hypothesis that regional TCRs recognize regional mutations. The tumor nonsynonymous mutation count correlated with the number of expanded alpha and beta TCRs within the tumor. Estimated TCR-seq coverage of tumor T cells was only 5.5% to 7% for alpha chains and around 13% for beta chains.

The specimen comprised lung tumor tissue, sampled at surgery. The V gene is TRBV7-8 and the J gene is TRBJ2-1; the D gene may be TRBD1 or TRBD2, since each aligns over 6 bases. This TCR derives from a male donor with early-stage non-small cell lung cancer. The DNA sequence is given as TGTGCCAGCAGCTTAGTGTCCGGGGGCTCCGGACATGAGCAGTTCTTC. Its amino acids are CASSLVSGGSGHEQFF.